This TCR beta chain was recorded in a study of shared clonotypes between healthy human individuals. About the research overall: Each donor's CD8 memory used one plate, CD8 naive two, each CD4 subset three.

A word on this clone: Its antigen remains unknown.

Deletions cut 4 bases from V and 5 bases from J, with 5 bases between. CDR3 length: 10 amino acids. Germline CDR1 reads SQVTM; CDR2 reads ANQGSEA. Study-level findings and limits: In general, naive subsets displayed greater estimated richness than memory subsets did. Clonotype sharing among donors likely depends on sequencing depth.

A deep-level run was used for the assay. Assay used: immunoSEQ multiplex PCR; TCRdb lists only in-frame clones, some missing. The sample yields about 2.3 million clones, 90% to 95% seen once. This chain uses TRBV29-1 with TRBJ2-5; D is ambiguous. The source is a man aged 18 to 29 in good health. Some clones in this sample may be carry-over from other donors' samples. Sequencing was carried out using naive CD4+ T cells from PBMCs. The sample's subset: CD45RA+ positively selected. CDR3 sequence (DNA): TGCAGCGTTGCTAGGGAGACCCAGTACTTC. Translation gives CSVARETQYF.